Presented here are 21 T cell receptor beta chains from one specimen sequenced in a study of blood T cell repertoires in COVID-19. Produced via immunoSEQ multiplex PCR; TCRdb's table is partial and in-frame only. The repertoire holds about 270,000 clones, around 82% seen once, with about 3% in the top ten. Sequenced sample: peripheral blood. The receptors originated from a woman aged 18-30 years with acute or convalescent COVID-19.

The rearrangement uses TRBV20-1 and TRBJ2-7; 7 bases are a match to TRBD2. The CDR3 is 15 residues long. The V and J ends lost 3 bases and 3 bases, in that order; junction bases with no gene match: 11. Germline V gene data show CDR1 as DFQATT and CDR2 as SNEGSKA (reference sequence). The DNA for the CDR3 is TGCAGTGCTAGTTCTGCTAGCGGAGAGTTCTACGAGCAGTACTTC. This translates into CSASSASGEFYEQYF.

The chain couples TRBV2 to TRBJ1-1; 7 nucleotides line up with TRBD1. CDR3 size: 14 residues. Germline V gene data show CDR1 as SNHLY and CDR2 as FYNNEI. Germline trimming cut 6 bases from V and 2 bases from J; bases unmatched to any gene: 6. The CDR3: CASSRTGFNTEAFF. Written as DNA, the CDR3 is TGTGCCAGCAGCAGGACAGGATTTAACACTGAAGCTTTCTTT.

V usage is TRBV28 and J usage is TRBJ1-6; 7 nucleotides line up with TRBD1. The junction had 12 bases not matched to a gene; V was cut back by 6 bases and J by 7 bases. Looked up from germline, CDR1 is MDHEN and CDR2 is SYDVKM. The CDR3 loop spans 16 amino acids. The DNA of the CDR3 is TGTGCCAGCAGGGCCGACAGGGAACCCTCCAATTCACCCCTCCACTTT. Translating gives CASRADREPSNSPLHF.

CDR3 nucleotide sequence: TGTGCCAGCAGTTACCAGGACTATTCCGGGGAGCTGTTTTTT. Its translation is CASSYQDYSGELFF. V usage is TRBV6-5 and J usage is TRBJ2-2, with D possibly matching TRBD2 (6 bases). V lost 2 bases to trimming and J lost 6 bases, with 10 bases between them. Germline V lookup: CDR1 MNHEY, CDR2 SVGAGI. The CDR3 runs to 14 residues.

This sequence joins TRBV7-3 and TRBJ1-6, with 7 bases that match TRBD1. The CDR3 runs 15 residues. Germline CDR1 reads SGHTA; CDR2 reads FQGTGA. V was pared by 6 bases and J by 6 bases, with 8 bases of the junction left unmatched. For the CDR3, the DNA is TGTGCCAGCAGTGCAGGGCCAGGGGGTAATTCACCCCTCCACTTT. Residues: CASSAGPGGNSPLHF.

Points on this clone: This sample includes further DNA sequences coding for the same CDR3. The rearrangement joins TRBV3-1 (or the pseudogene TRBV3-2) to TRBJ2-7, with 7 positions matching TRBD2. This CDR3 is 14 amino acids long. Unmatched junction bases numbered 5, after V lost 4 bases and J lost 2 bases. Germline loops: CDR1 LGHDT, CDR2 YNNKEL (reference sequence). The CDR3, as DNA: TGTGCCAGCAGCCCTAGTGGGAGGGCCTACGAGCAGTACTTC. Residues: CASSPSGRAYEQYF.

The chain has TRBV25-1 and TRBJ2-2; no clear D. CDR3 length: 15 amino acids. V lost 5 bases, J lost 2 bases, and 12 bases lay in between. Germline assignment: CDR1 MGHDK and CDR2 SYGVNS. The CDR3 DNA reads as TGTGCCAGCAGTCAAAGCCCCGTTAACACCGGGGAGCTGTTTTTT. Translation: CASSQSPVNTGELFF.

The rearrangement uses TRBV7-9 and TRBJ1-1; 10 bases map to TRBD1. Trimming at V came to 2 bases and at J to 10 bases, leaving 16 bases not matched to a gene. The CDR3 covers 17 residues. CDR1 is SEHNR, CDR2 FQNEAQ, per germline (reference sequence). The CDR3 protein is CASSLWGTGDRADGAFF. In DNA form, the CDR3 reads TGTGCCAGCAGCTTATGGGGGACAGGGGACCGAGCGGATGGAGCTTTCTTT. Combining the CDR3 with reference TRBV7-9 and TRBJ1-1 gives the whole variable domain DTGVSQNPRHKITKRGQNVTFRCDPISEHNRLYWYRQTLGQGPEFLTYFQNEAQLEKSRLLSDRFSAERPKGSFSTLEIQRTEQGDSAMYLCASSLWGTGDRADGAFFGQGTRLTVV.

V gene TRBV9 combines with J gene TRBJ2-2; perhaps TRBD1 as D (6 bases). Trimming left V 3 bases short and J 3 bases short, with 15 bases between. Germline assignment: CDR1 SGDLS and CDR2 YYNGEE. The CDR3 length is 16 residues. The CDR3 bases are TGTGCCAGCAGCGCATCACCGGGACAAGACACCGGGGAGCTGTTTTTT. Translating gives CASSASPGQDTGELFF.

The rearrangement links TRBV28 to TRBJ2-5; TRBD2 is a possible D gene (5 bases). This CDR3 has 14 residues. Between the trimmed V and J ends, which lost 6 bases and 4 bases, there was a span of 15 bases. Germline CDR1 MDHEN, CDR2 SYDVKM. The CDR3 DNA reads TGTGCCAGCAGCCCTGTATCGGGGTTAGAGACCCAGTACTTC. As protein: CASSPVSGLETQYF.

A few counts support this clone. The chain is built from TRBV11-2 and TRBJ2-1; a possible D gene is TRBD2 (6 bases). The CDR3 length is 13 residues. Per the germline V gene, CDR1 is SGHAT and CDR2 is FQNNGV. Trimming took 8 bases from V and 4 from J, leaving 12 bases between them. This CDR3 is CASVTGEYNEQFF. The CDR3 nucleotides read TGTGCCAGCGTGACGGGAGAGTACAATGAGCAGTTCTTC.

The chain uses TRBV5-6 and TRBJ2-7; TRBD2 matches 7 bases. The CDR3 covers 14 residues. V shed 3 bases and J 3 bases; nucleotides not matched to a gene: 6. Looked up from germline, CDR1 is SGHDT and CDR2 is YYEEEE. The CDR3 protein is CASSSGLVDYEQYF. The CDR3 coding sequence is TGTGCCAGCAGCTCCGGACTAGTAGACTACGAGCAGTACTTC.

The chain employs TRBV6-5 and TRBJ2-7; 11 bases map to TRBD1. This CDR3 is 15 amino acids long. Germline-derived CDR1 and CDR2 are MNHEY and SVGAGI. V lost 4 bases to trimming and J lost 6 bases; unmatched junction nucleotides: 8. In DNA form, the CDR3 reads TGTGCCAGCAGTTCCTGGACAGGGGGCCTTGGCGAGCAGTACTTC. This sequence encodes CASSSWTGGLGEQYF.

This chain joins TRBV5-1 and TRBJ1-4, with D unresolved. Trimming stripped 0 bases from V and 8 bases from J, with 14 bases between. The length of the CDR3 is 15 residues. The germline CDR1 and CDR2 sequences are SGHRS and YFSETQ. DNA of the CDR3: TGCGCCAGCAGCTTGGGAGGTATGGGTATAGAAAAACTGTTTTTT. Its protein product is CASSLGGMGIEKLFF. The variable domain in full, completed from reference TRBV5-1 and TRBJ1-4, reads KAGVTQTPRYLIKTRGQQVTLSCSPISGHRSVSWYQQTPGQGLQFLFEYFSETQRNKGNFPGRFSGRQFSNSRSEMNVSTLELGDSALYLCASSLGGMGIEKLFFGSGTQLSVL.

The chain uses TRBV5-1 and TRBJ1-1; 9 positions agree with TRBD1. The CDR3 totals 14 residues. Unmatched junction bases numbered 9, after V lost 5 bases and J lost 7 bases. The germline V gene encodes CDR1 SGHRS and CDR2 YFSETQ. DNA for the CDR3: TGCGCCAGCAGGTCGGGGGGACAGGGCGGTGAAGCTTTCTTT. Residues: CASRSGGQGGEAFF.

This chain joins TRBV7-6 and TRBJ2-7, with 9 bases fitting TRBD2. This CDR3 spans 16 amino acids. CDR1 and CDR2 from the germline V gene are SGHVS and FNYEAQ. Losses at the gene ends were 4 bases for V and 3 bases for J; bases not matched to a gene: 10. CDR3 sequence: CASSSAGTSTLYEQYF. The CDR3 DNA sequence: TGTGCCAGCAGCTCAGCCGGGACTAGCACTCTCTACGAGCAGTACTTC.

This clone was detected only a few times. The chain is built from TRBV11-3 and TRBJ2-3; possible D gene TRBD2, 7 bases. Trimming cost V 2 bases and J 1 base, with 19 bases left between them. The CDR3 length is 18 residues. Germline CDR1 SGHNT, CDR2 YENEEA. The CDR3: CASSLSQGGSSRTDTQYF. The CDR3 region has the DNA TGTGCCAGCAGCTTATCACAGGGCGGGAGTTCCCGCACAGATACGCAGTATTTT.

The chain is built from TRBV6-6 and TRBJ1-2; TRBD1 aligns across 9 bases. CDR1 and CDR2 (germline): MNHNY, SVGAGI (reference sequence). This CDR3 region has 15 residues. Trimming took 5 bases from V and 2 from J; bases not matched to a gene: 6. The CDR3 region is CASSPQGARNYGYTF. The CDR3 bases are TGTGCCAGCAGTCCACAGGGGGCGCGGAACTATGGCTACACCTTC.

CDR3 residues: CASSKLDRATGELFF. The CDR3 DNA reads as TGTGCCAGCAGTAAACTGGACAGGGCCACCGGGGAGCTGTTTTTT. The V and J genes are TRBV9 and TRBJ2-2; 8 bases line up with TRBD1. CDR1 SGDLS and CDR2 YYNGEE come from the germline V gene. Trimming removed 5 bases from V and 4 bases from J; junction bases left unmatched: 7. CDR3 length equals 15 residues.

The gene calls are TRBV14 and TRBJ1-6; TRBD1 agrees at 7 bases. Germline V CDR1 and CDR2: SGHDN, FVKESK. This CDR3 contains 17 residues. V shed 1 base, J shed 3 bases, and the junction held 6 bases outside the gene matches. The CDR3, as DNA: TGTGCCAGCAGCCAAGTGGAGGGGGCGGGCTATAATTCACCCCTCCACTTT. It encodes CASSQVEGAGYNSPLHF. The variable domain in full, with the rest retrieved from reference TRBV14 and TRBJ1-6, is EAGVTQFPSHSVIEKGQTVTLRCDPISGHDNLYWYRRVMGKEIKFLLHFVKESKQDESGMPNNRFLAERTGGTYSTLKVQPAELEDSGVYFCASSQVEGAGYNSPLHFGNGTRLTVT.

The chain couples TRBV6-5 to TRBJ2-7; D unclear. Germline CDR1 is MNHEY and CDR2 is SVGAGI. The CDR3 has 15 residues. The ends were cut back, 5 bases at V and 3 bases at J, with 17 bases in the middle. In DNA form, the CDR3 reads TGTGCCAGCAGTCAAACGGCTGCAGGCAACTACGAGCAGTACTTC. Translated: CASSQTAAGNYEQYF.